These T cell receptor beta chains were read from a single sample in a study of blood T cell repertoires in COVID-19. This table comes from immunoSEQ multiplex PCR, and its TCRdb copy is limited to in-frame clones, with some not included. This sample carries 300,000 to 400,000 clones, roughly 90% of them seen once, and the ten largest clones take around 0.91%. Sequenced material: PBMCs or T cells enriched from blood (not recorded which). The receptors come from a woman aged 25 to 39 with acute COVID-19. CDR3s include the opening cysteine and the closing phenylalanine or tryptophan. D genes are given only for firm matches. A clone size is listed for some rows: how often the clone was seen (once, few, many), or a class if it is expanded.

j_call,clone_size,v_call,d_call,cdr3_aa,cdr3_nt
TRBJ2-7,-,TRBV2,TRBD1,CASSGETGVYEQYF,TGTGCCAGCAGTGGGGAGACAGGGGTTTATGAGCAGTACTTC
TRBJ2-1,-,TRBV6-1,TRBD2,CASTKAGSYNEQFF,TGTGCCAGCACCAAAGCGGGATCCTACAATGAGCAGTTCTTC
TRBJ1-2,-,TRBV12-5,TRBD1,CASGISGGASYGYTF,TGTGCTAGTGGTATATCAGGGGGTGCTAGCTATGGCTACACCTTC
TRBJ2-1,-,TRBV19,TRBD1,CASSKAGTGHNEQFF,TGTGCCAGTAGTAAGGCCGGGACAGGACACAATGAGCAGTTCTTC
TRBJ2-7,-,TRBV28,TRBD1,CASSPDRGSTYEQYF,TGTGCCAGCTCTCCGGACAGGGGATCAACCTACGAGCAGTACTTC
TRBJ1-5,-,TRBV7-2,-,CASSLRGTNQPQHF,TGTGCCAGCAGCTTAAGGGGGACGAATCAGCCCCAGCATTTT
TRBJ1-5,-,TRBV6-2/TRBV6-3,-,CASSYSPGQPQHF,TGTGCCAGCAGTTATAGTCCGGGACAGCCCCAGCATTTT
TRBJ1-1,-,TRBV2,-,CASSSVNTEAFF,TGTGCCAGCAGTAGCGTGAACACTGAAGCTTTCTTT
TRBJ1-4,-,TRBV24-1,-,CATSDSQGGSNEKLFF,TGTGCCACCAGTGACAGCCAGGGAGGATCTAATGAAAAACTGTTTTTT
TRBJ2-7,-,TRBV7-2,TRBD2,CASRLLAGLNYEQYF,TGTGCCAGCAGGTTACTAGCGGGGCTCAACTACGAGCAGTACTTC
TRBJ1-5,-,TRBV19,TRBD1,CASRPRDRLPSNQPQHF,TGTGCCAGTAGACCCCGGGACAGATTACCTAGCAATCAGCCCCAGCATTTT
TRBJ1-1,-,TRBV6-5,-,CASSRTDGTEAFF,TGTGCCAGCAGCCGGACTGATGGCACTGAAGCTTTCTTT
TRBJ1-1,-,TRBV18,TRBD1,CASSPPGGGTEAFF,TGTGCCAGCTCACCACCAGGGGGCGGCACTGAAGCTTTCTTT
TRBJ2-1,-,TRBV19,-,CASSYAGGEQFF,TGTGCCAGTAGTTACGCCGGGGGAGAGCAGTTCTTC
TRBJ2-7,-,TRBV11-2,TRBD2,CASSLEPQWRGAYEQYF,TGTGCCAGCAGCTTAGAACCCCAGTGGCGGGGGGCCTACGAGCAGTACTTC
TRBJ1-6,-,TRBV27,TRBD1,CASSLGQGNSPLHF,TGTGCCAGCAGTCTAGGACAGGGAAATTCACCCCTCCACTTT
TRBJ1-5,-,TRBV6-5,-,CASSRFTTGEPQHF,TGTGCCAGCAGTAGATTCACCACGGGGGAGCCCCAGCATTTT
TRBJ1-5,-,TRBV5-1,TRBD1,CASSLGDRGGEAQHF,TGCGCCAGCAGCTTGGGGGACAGGGGAGGAGAGGCCCAGCATTTT
TRBJ2-5,-,TRBV9,-,CASSVSGTEETQYF,TGTGCCAGCAGCGTATCCGGGACTGAAGAGACCCAGTACTTC
TRBJ2-3,-,TRBV27,-,CASSTTGRGSADTQYF,TGTGCCAGCAGTACCACCGGCAGGGGCAGCGCAGATACGCAGTATTTT
TRBJ1-2,once,TRBV6-4,TRBD1,CASSDTDRGGGYTF,TGTGCCAGCAGTGACACCGACAGGGGGGGTGGCTACACCTTC
TRBJ1-5,once,TRBV5-1,TRBD1,CASSLTGGGSNQPQHF,TGCGCCAGCAGCTTAACAGGGGGCGGAAGCAATCAGCCCCAGCATTTT
TRBJ1-2,-,TRBV27,TRBD1,CASRTTGGHGYTF,TGTGCCAGCAGGACGACAGGGGGCCATGGCTACACCTTC
TRBJ1-2,-,TRBV10-2,TRBD1,CASSENRGSGGYTF,TGCGCCAGCAGTGAGAACAGGGGATCTGGAGGCTACACCTTC
TRBJ1-1,-,TRBV30,-,CAWSGGGGNTEAFF,TGTGCCTGGAGTGGCGGGGGCGGGAACACTGAAGCTTTCTTT
TRBJ2-3,-,TRBV5-6,-,CASLNRGTDTQYF,TGTGCCAGCCTCAACAGGGGCACAGATACGCAGTATTTT
TRBJ2-2,-,TRBV2,-,CASSEAARGLFF,TGTGCCAGCAGTGAAGCAGCCAGGGGGCTGTTTTTT
TRBJ2-7,-,TRBV25-1,-,CASSPLFRQSYEQYF,TGTGCCAGCAGTCCTCTCTTTCGACAGTCCTACGAGCAGTACTTC
TRBJ2-3,-,TRBV5-1,TRBD2,CASSHHLAANTDTQYF,TGCGCCAGCAGCCATCACCTAGCGGCAAACACAGATACGCAGTATTTT
TRBJ1-6,-,TRBV6-6,-,CASSTSQQGTDSPLHF,TGTGCCAGCAGCACCTCGCAACAGGGTACGGATTCACCCCTCCACTTT
TRBJ2-2,-,TRBV5-1,-,CASSSIGQPNTGELFF,TGCGCCAGCAGCTCGATTGGACAGCCGAACACCGGGGAGCTGTTTTTT
TRBJ1-6,-,TRBV7-6,-,CASSLGGAGGYNSPLHF,TGTGCCAGCAGCTTAGGGGGCGCGGGAGGATATAATTCACCCCTCCACTTT
TRBJ1-1,-,TRBV5-1,TRBD1,CASSQQGTNTEAFF,TGCGCCAGCAGCCAACAGGGGACGAACACTGAAGCTTTCTTT
TRBJ1-5,-,TRBV19,-,CASSIYQGGNQPQHF,TGTGCCAGTAGTATATACCAGGGAGGTAATCAGCCCCAGCATTTT